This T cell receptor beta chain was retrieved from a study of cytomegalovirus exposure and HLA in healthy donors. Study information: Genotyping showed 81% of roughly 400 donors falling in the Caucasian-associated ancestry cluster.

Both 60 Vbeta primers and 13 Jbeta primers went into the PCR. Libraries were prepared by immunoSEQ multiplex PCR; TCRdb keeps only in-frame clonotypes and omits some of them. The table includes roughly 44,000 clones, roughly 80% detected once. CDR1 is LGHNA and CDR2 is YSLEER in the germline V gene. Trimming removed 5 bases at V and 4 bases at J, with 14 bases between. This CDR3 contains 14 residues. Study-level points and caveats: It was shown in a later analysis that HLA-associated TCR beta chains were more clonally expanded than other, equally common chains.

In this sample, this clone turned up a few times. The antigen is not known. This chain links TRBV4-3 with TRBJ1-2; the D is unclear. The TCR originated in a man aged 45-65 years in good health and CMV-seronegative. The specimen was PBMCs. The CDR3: CASSEGEDGYGYTF. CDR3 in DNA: TGCGCCAGCAGCGAGGGCGAGGACGGCTATGGCTACACCTTC.